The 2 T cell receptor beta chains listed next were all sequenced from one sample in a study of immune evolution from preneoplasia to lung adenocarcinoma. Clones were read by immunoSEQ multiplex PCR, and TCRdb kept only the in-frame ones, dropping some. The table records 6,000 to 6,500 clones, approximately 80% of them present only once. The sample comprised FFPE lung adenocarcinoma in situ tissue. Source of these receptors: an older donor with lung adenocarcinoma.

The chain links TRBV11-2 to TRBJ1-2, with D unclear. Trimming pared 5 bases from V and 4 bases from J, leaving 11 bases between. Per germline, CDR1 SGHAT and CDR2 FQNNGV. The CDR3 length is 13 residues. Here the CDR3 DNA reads TGTGCCAGCAGCCAAACAGTAAGCTATGGCTACACCTTC. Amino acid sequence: CASSQTVSYGYTF.

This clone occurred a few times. CDR3 residues: CASSEGTGNEKLFF. CDR3 DNA sequence: TGTGCCAGCAGTGAAGGGACGGGGAATGAAAAACTGTTTTTT. The rearrangement joins TRBV2 to TRBJ1-4; unclear D gene. Trimming took off 1 base at V and 5 bases at J, with 8 bases between the two ends. There are 14 residues in the CDR3. From germline, CDR1 is SNHLY and CDR2 FYNNEI.